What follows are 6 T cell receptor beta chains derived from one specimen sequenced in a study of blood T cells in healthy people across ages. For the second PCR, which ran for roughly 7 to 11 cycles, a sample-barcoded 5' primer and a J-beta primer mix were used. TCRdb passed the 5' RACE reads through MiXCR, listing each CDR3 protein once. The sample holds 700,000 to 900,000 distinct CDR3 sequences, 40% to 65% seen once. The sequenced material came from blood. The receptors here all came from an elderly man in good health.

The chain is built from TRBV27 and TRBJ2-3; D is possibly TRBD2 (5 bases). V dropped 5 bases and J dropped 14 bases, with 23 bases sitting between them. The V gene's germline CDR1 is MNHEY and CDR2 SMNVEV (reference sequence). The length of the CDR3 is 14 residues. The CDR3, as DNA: TGTGCCAGCAGTCCTATCGGGGTTGGGAGATACGCGTATTTT. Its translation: CASSPIGVGRYAYF.

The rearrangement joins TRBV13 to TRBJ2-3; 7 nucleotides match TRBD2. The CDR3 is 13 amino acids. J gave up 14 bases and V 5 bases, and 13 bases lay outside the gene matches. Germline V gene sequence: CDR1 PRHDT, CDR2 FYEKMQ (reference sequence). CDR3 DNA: TGTGCCAGCAGCCCGGCCCCGGGGGGATACGCGTATTTT. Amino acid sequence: CASSPAPGGYAYF.

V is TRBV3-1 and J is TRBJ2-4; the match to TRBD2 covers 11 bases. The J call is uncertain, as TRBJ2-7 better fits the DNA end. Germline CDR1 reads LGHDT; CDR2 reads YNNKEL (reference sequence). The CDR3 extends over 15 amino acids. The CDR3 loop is CASSRTTSGSLEQYF. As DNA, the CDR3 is TGTGCCAGCAGCCGAACCACTAGCGGGAGTCTCGAGCAGTACTTC.

The CDR3 protein is CASSVDTNYGYTF. Written as DNA, the CDR3 is TGCGCCAGCAGCGTGGACACTAACTATGGCTACACCTTC. This chain uses TRBV5-1 with TRBJ1-2; possibly TRBD1 for D (5 bases). Per germline, CDR1 SGHRS and CDR2 YFSETQ. V shed 4 bases and J shed 0 bases, with 7 bases lying between them. CDR3 length: 13 amino acids. The variable domain in full, completed from reference TRBV5-1 and TRBJ1-2, reads KAGVTQTPRYLIKTRGQQVTLSCSPISGHRSVSWYQQTPGQGLQFLFEYFSETQRNKGNFPGRFSGRQFSNSRSEMNVSTLELGDSALYLCASSVDTNYGYTFGSGTRLTVV.

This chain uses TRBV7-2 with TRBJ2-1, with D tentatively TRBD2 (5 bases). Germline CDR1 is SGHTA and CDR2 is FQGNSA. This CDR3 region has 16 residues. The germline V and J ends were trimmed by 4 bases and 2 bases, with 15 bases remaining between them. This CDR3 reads CASSYRGGVTYNEQFF. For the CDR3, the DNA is TGTGCCAGCAGCTACCGTGGAGGAGTCACCTACAATGAGCAGTTCTTC.

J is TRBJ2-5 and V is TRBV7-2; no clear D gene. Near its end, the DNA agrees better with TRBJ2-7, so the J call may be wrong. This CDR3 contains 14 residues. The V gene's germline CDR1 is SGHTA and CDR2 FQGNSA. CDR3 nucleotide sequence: TGTGCCAGCAGCTTGGTGGGTAGTAGGGACGAGCAGTACTTC. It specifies CASSLVGSRDEQYF.